This note documents a single T cell receptor (beta chain) sequence. The antigen is unknown. The data are from a study of T cell responses to AZD1222 COVID-19 vaccine. The study, taken as a whole, reports: The peak T cell response came first, and repertoires were sampled only after it. White British donors predominated, females outnumbered males, and clonal diversity was possibly underestimated. Spike-specific TCR depth and breadth grew after two AZD1222 doses.

TCRdb's copy holds only in-frame clones and misses some; the assay was immunoSEQ multiplex PCR. Of over 110,000 clones listed, about 92% are singletons. V lost 0 bases to trimming and J lost 7 bases; unmatched junction nucleotides: 9. Germline-derived CDR1 and CDR2 are SGHRS and YFSETQ. The CDR3 is 15 amino acids. The V and J genes are TRBV5-1 and TRBJ1-2; 7 bases match TRBD1. Sample: peripheral blood, taken on day 0 of AZD1222 vaccination. The receptor was derived from an adult in good health. The CDR3 protein is CASSLGGTAGGGYTF. CDR3 nucleotides: TGCGCCAGCAGCTTGGGGGGGACAGCCGGCGGTGGCTACACCTTC.